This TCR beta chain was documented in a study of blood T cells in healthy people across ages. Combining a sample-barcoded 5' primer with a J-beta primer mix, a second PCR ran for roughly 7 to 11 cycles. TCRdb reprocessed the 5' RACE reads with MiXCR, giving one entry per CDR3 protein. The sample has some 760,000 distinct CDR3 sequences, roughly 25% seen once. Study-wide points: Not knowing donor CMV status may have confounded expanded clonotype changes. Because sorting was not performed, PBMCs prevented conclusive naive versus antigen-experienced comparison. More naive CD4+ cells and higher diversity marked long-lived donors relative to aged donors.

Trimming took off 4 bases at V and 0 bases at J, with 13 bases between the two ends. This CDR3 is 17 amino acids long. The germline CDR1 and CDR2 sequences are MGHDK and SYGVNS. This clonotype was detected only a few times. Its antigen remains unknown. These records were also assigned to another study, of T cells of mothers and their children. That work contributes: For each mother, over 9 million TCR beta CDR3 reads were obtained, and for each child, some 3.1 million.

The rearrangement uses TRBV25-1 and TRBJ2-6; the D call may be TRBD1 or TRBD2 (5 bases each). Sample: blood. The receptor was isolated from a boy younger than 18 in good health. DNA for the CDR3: TGTGCCAGCAGTGCGGGACCCCCCAGCTCTGGGGCCAACGTCCTGACTTTC. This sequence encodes CASSAGPPSSGANVLTF.